This passage covers 4 T cell receptor beta chains from one sample sequenced in a study of Ad26.COV2.S vaccination and SARS-CoV-2 variants. Assay: immunoSEQ multiplex PCR; the TCRdb copy retains only in-frame clones and omits some. The sample has roughly 180,000 clones; 87% are singletons. This sample comprised peripheral blood, obtained after recovery from COVID-19. The receptors originated from a human donor who had recovered from COVID-19.

This clone was found once. This rearrangement joins TRBV23-1 to TRBJ1-6, with 7 bases aligning to TRBD1. TRBV23-1 belongs to the ORF category, with a function that is uncertain. The V gene end was trimmed by 7 bases and the J gene end by 10 bases; junction bases not matched to a gene: 4. The CDR3 length is 12 residues. The CDR3 bases are TGCGCCAGCAAGACAGGGAGATCACCCCTCCACTTT. As protein: CASKTGRSPLHF.

This chain joins TRBV7-8 and TRBJ2-3; 11 bases match TRBD2. This CDR3 contains 19 residues. V trimming: 2 bases; J trimming: 0 bases; junction bases outside the gene matches: 10. Germline V gene data show CDR1 as SGHVS and CDR2 as FQNEAQ. CDR3 DNA sequence: TGTGCCAGCAGCTTAAACCCCCTAGCGGGGGGCTCTAGCACAGATACGCAGTATTTT. Translation: CASSLNPLAGGSSTDTQYF.

This rearrangement joins TRBV7-6 to TRBJ1-1; a weak D match, TRBD1 (6 bases). The germline V gene has CDR1 SGHVS and CDR2 FNYEAQ. Trimming removed 0 bases from V and 1 base from J, with 12 bases in between. The CDR3 has 16 amino acids. CDR3 sequence (DNA): TGTGCCAGCAGCTTAGCCTTCGGACAGTCGAACACTGAAGCTTTCTTT. This sequence encodes CASSLAFGQSNTEAFF.

The chain has TRBV6-5 and TRBJ2-1; TRBD2 might be the D (6 bases). Germline CDR1 is MNHEY and CDR2 is SVGAGI. V was trimmed by 6 bases and J by 1 base, leaving 7 bases between them. The CDR3 extends over 13 amino acids. As DNA, the CDR3 is TGTGCCAGCAGGAGCGGGTCCTACAATGAGCAGTTCTTC. As protein: CASRSGSYNEQFF.